Sequencing of this TCR beta chain was carried out in a study of beta chain features in type 1 diabetes. Study results and caveats: Moderate yet significant TCRB CDR3 shortening was seen in Type 1 diabetes patients in all four CD4+ subsets. The naive, central memory and Treg TCRB repertoires looked more alike in patients than they did in healthy donors.

The ends were cut back, 5 bases at V and 0 bases at J, with 11 bases in the middle. Germline CDR1 GTSNPN, CDR2 SVGIG (reference sequence). CDR3 length equals 14 residues. Expressed TCRB transcripts were sequenced after all isolated RNA was converted to cDNA. Only in-frame clones appear in the TCRdb table, and some are missing; sequencing was by immunoSEQ multiplex PCR. Of hundreds of thousands of clones in the sample, over 10% were seen once. Of note for this clone: Its antigen is currently unknown.

A sort by CD45RO/CCR7/CD25/CD127/CD95/CD27 yielded CD4+ naive, central memory, regulatory and stem cell-like memory cells. The authors obtained over 95% purity in all sorted populations. The gene calls are TRBV30 and TRBJ1-5; D is uncertain. Input material: naive CD4+ T cells from blood. The sequence derives from a young man with type 1 diabetes. In DNA form, the CDR3 reads TGTGCCTGGGCATCCCCCAATAGCAATCAGCCCCAGCATTTT. Protein: CAWASPNSNQPQHF.